The clone carrying this T cell receptor (beta chain) was seen more than once but under ten times. The data belong to a study of blood T cells in healthy people across ages. With a J-beta primer mix and a sample-barcoded 5' primer, a second PCR ran roughly 6 to 12 cycles. Each CDR3 protein gets one entry after TCRdb re-called the 5' RACE reads with MiXCR. Of more than 800,000 distinct CDR3 sequences in the sample, around 26% were seen once. Germline V lookup: CDR1 GTSNPN, CDR2 SVGIG (reference sequence). The CDR3 consists of 12 residues. The V segment lost 2 bases and the J segment 6 bases; nucleotides outside the gene matches: 0. Total RNA, at least 5 micrograms per sample, was extracted from PBMCs.

The sample was blood. The J gene is TRBJ2-2, the V gene TRBV30; 7 bases line up with TRBD1. The source is a woman at least 80 years old in good health. The chain's CDR3 is CAWSRGPGELFF. DNA for the CDR3: TGTGCCTGGAGTAGGGGGCCCGGGGAGCTGTTTTTT. Full variable domain (outside the CDR3, taken from reference TRBV30 and TRBJ2-2): SQTIHQWPATLVQPVGSPLSLECTVEGTSNPNLYWYRQAAGRGLQLLFYSVGIGQISSEVPQNLSASRPQDRQFILSSKKLLLSDSGFYLCAWSRGPGELFFGEGSRLTVL.